One and the same sample provided the 26 T cell receptor beta chains below, sequenced in a study of T cells in Graves' hyperthyroidism and ophthalmopathy. From RNA transcripts, TCR beta CDR3 regions were amplified. First-round RT-PCR with HTBI primers amplified the TCR CDR3 region. From the multiplex PCR reads, TCRdb called clonotypes with MiXCR, one entry per CDR3 protein. In the table there are 600,000 or so distinct CDR3 sequences, approximately 14% of which are singletons. Sequenced: blood. All receptors come from a woman aged 18-35 years with Graves' ophthalmopathy.

This clonotype showed up just once. This rearrangement joins TRBV18 to TRBJ2-3, with D perhaps TRBD1 or TRBD2 (5 bases each). This CDR3 spans 17 amino acids. V was clipped by 0 bases and J by 1 base, with 14 bases between them. Per germline, CDR1 KGHSH and CDR2 LQKENI. The CDR3 protein is CASSPPRGGLGTDTQYF. The CDR3, as DNA: TGTGCCAGCTCACCACCGAGGGGCGGACTCGGCACAGATACGCAGTATTTT.

Note on this clonotype: The conserved phenylalanine or tryptophan is not found at the CDR3 terminus, so this likely reflects a read error. This sequence joins TRBV4-2 and TRBJ2-3; D is unclear. Trimming shortened V by 1 base and J by 1 base, and 15 bases separated the two germline ends. The CDR3 loop spans 17 amino acids. Germline CDR1 reads LGHNA; CDR2 reads YNFKEQ. DNA for the CDR3: TGTGCCAGCAGCCAAGCCCCCCCGTTACTCGGCACAGATACGCAGTATCTT. Translated: CASSQAPPLLGTDTQYL.

This clonotype was counted a few times. This chain connects TRBV6-1 to TRBJ2-1, with 12 bases lining up with TRBD2. The CDR3 extends over 17 amino acids. Germline V gene sequence: CDR1 MNHNS, CDR2 SASEGT. V lost 7 bases, J lost 4 bases, and 11 bases stayed unmatched. For the CDR3, the DNA is TGTGCCAGCAATCGTCTGACTAGCGGGGGAATATACAATGAGCAGTTCTTC. It yields the protein CASNRLTSGGIYNEQFF.

The rearrangement uses TRBV18 and TRBJ2-2; D possibly corresponds to TRBD2 (6 bases). The CDR3 consists of 15 residues. Germline CDR1 reads KGHSH; CDR2 reads LQKENI. Trimming took 0 bases from V and 8 from J, leaving 13 bases between them. The DNA of the CDR3 is TGTGCCAGCTCACCACCCTCTAGCGCAATGGGGGAGCTGTTTTTT. Translating gives CASSPPSSAMGELFF.

This clonotype was picked up a small number of times. V gene TRBV20-1 combines with J gene TRBJ2-1, with D perhaps matching TRBD1 (6 bases). Germline values: CDR1 DFQATT, CDR2 SNEGSKA (reference sequence). V lost 3 bases, J lost 1 base, and 13 bases lay in between. This CDR3 is built from 15 residues. The CDR3 spells CSASGWGLSYNEQFF. The CDR3 coding sequence is TGCAGTGCTAGTGGGTGGGGGCTTTCCTACAATGAGCAGTTCTTC.

Ten or more counts support this clonotype. J is TRBJ1-6 and V is TRBV9, with TRBD1 as a possible D gene (5 bases). The CDR3 runs to 13 residues. V was cut by 8 bases and J by 7 bases, with 13 bases left in between. Germline V CDR1 and CDR2: SGDLS, YYNGEE. The CDR3 sequence is CASSQGGNSPLHF. For the CDR3, the DNA is TGTGCCAGTTCGCAGGGTGGAAATTCACCCCTCCACTTT.

This clonotype appeared many times. The chain combines TRBV13 with TRBJ2-2, with D tentatively TRBD1 (5 bases). The germline CDR1 and CDR2 sequences are PRHDT and FYEKMQ (reference sequence). This CDR3 contains 11 residues. Trimming shortened V by 3 bases and J by 15 bases, and 11 bases separated the two germline ends. The CDR3 protein is CASSFSGRVFF. The DNA of the CDR3 is TGTGCCAGCAGCTTCTCTGGCAGGGTGTTTTTT.

The J gene is TRBJ2-3, the V gene TRBV25-1, with TRBD1 matching 9 bases. V dropped 1 base and J dropped 0; count of bases not matched to a gene: 14. The CDR3 is 20 residues long. Germline-derived CDR1 and CDR2 are MGHDK and SYGVNS. CDR3 amino acids: CASSEWDRESALSSTDTQYF. The CDR3 nucleotides are TGTGCCAGCAGTGAATGGGACAGGGAATCGGCCCTCTCTAGCACAGATACGCAGTATTTT.

There are a few counts of this clonotype. Here the CDR3 reads CASSYSYRDPEAFF. The CDR3 DNA is TGTGCCAGCAGTTACTCGTACAGGGACCCTGAAGCTTTCTTT. The chain joins TRBV6-5 to TRBJ1-1, with D tentatively TRBD1 (6 bases). CDR3 length equals 14 residues. The germline V gene has CDR1 MNHEY and CDR2 SVGAGI. The V and J ends lost 0 bases and 6 bases respectively, with 11 bases between them.

A note on this clonotype: Compared with germline, one end of the junction differs, possibly owing to a read error. V is TRBV6-9 and J is TRBJ2-6; no clear D gene. Germline V gene lookup returns CDR1 MNHGY and CDR2 SVAAGI. The CDR3 has 17 amino acids. This CDR3 is CASGYSNSPLGANVLTF. The CDR3 DNA reads as TGTGCCAGCGGTTACTCGAACAGCCCTCTCGGGGCCAACGTCCTGACTTTC.

The DNA for the CDR3 is TGTGCCAGCAGCCAAGATTGGGGTGAGGCCCTCCACTTT. This encodes CASSQDWGEALHF. This chain uses TRBV4-2 with TRBJ1-6; D not certain. Germline CDR1 and CDR2: LGHNA and YNFKEQ. This CDR3 contains 13 residues. The V end was cut by 0 bases, the J end by 14 bases, with 11 bases between.

The chain has TRBV18 and TRBJ2-5; 9 nucleotides align to TRBD2. The CDR3 has 18 amino acids. Losses at the gene ends were 5 bases for V and 4 bases for J; bases not matched to a gene: 17. Per the germline V gene, CDR1 is KGHSH and CDR2 is LQKENI. CDR3 residues: CASSIGGRALAVRETQYF. Here the CDR3 DNA reads TGTGCCAGCTCAATAGGCGGGAGGGCCCTGGCGGTGAGAGAGACCCAGTACTTC.

There are a few counts of this clonotype. The chain has TRBV19 and TRBJ2-7; D perhaps matches TRBD2 (5 bases). Germline CDR1 and CDR2: LNHDA and SQIVND (reference sequence). There are 18 residues in the CDR3. Trimming took off 1 base at V and 2 bases at J, with 21 bases between the two ends. The CDR3 spells CASSIAGRETPYAYEQYF. The CDR3 DNA reads as TGTGCCAGTAGTATAGCGGGAAGAGAGACCCCCTACGCCTACGAGCAGTACTTC.

A word on this clonotype: A much more abundant neighbour one base away suggests this may be a read error. J is TRBJ2-7 and V is TRBV27, with D possibly being TRBD1 or TRBD2 (5 bases each). The V end lost 5 bases, the J end lost 3 bases, and 14 bases lay between the germline ends. The germline CDR1 and CDR2 sequences are MNHEY and SMNVEV (reference sequence). The CDR3 is 14 residues long. CDR3 in DNA: TGTGCCAGCAGTCCCTGGGACGGGGTCTACGAGCAGTACTTC. Protein: CASSPWDGVYEQYF.

The chain has TRBV28 and TRBJ2-2; D possibly corresponds to TRBD1 (6 bases). The germline V gene has CDR1 MDHEN and CDR2 SYDVKM. This CDR3 is 15 amino acids long. Between the trimmed V and J ends, which lost 6 bases and 4 bases, there was a span of 15 bases. The CDR3 sequence is CASRTPTGGTGELFF. As DNA, the CDR3 is TGTGCCAGCAGAACTCCGACAGGCGGCACCGGGGAGCTGTTTTTT.

This clonotype was detected many times. The rearrangement joins TRBV12-3 or TRBV12-4 to TRBJ1-1; maybe TRBD1 (6 bases). This CDR3 contains 16 residues. V lost 3 bases to trimming and J lost 4 bases, with 18 bases between them. The CDR3 DNA follows: TGTGCCAGCAGTTTTGGGGGGCGCCCCGGTATCACTGAAGCTTTCTTT. Amino acid sequence: CASSFGGRPGITEAFF.

In its sample, this clonotype was seen many times. The chain recombines TRBV28 with TRBJ1-2, with 9 bases that match TRBD1. The length of the CDR3 is 13 residues. CDR1 is MDHEN and CDR2 is SYDVKM in the germline V gene. V was pared by 6 bases and J by 8 bases, with 7 bases of the junction left unmatched. This chain's CDR3 is CASSSLGTGGYTF. The CDR3, as DNA: TGTGCCAGCAGCTCACTAGGGACAGGGGGCTACACCTTC.

This clonotype showed up many times. V gene TRBV2 combines with J gene TRBJ2-3, with D perhaps given as TRBD1 or TRBD2 (6 bases each). CDR3 length: 15 residues. Germline V gene data show CDR1 as SNHLY and CDR2 as FYNNEI. Trimming left V 1 base short and J 5 bases short, with 13 bases between. As DNA, the CDR3 is TGTGCCAGCAGTGAAGGACAGGTCGGGGGAGATACGCAGTATTTT. Amino acids: CASSEGQVGGDTQYF.

Ten or more counts support this clonotype. This chain connects TRBV28 to TRBJ2-1, with 14 bases that match TRBD2. With V trimmed by 5 bases and J by 9 bases, 21 bases remained unmatched. CDR3 length: 20 amino acids. Looked up from germline, CDR1 is MDHEN and CDR2 is SYDVKM. The CDR3 is CASSPHPPRLAGGRSVEQFF. CDR3 nucleotides: TGTGCCAGCAGTCCCCACCCCCCCCGACTAGCGGGAGGGCGGTCTGTTGAGCAGTTCTTC.

This clonotype has at least ten counts. The chain has TRBV15 and TRBJ1-2; the match to TRBD1 covers 9 bases. The CDR3 runs to 14 residues. The ends lost 1 base at V and 4 bases at J; junction bases unmatched: 1. The germline V gene has CDR1 LNHNV and CDR2 YYDKDF (reference sequence). The CDR3 protein is CATSRVDRGYGYTF. The CDR3 region has the DNA TGTGCCACCAGCAGAGTGGACAGGGGCTATGGCTACACCTTC.

The rearrangement links TRBV6-2 or TRBV6-3 to TRBJ2-1, with 10 bases matching TRBD2. Germline V gives CDR1 MNHEY, CDR2 SVGEGT. Trimming took 3 bases from V and 9 from J; bases not matched to a gene: 11. This CDR3 is built from 16 residues. The CDR3 loop reads CASSYWAAGGPGEQFF. DNA for the CDR3: TGTGCCAGCAGTTATTGGGCAGCGGGAGGGCCGGGTGAGCAGTTCTTC.

Many counts were recorded for this clonotype. Written as DNA, the CDR3 is TGTGCCAGCAGTTTACCCTCTACAGGGTGGAGGCCCCCTGAAGCTTTCTTT. Translating it yields CASSLPSTGWRPPEAFF. This chain connects TRBV12-3 or TRBV12-4 to TRBJ1-1, with TRBD1 as a possible D gene (6 bases). Trimming shortened V by 2 bases and J by 6 bases, and 22 bases separated the two germline ends. This CDR3 has 17 residues.

This clonotype was picked up many times. This sequence joins TRBV6-6 and TRBJ2-1; D call uncertain. Trimming pared 0 bases from V and 0 bases from J, leaving 18 bases between. CDR3 size: 19 residues. In germline, CDR1 is MNHNY, CDR2 SVGAGI (reference sequence). The CDR3 nucleotides read TGTGCCAGCAGTTACTCGCTTTTTGGGTTGAAGAGCTCCTACAATGAGCAGTTCTTC. Its translation is CASSYSLFGLKSSYNEQFF.

Concerning this clonotype itself: This could be a read error, since a much larger clone is one nucleotide away. The chain combines TRBV30 with TRBJ1-1; D remains unclear. CDR1 and CDR2 from the germline V gene are GTSNPN and SVGIG (reference sequence). CDR3 length: 14 residues. V lost 2 bases to trimming and J lost 7 bases, with 17 bases between them. CDR3 residues: CAWSFGQGRHEAFF. Here the CDR3 DNA reads TGTGCCTGGAGTTTCGGCCAAGGCAGGCATGAAGCTTTCTTT.

This sequence joins TRBV14 and TRBJ2-1; 13 positions match TRBD2. The CDR3 covers 19 residues. Germline CDR1 is SGHDN and CDR2 is FVKESK. The junction had 9 bases not matched to a gene; V was cut back by 0 bases and J by 4 bases. The DNA of the CDR3 is TGTGCCAGCAGCCAAGACCTCACTAGCGGGAGGGCCTCGTACAATGAGCAGTTCTTC. This encodes CASSQDLTSGRASYNEQFF.

This clonotype was detected a few times. This chain uses TRBV29-1 with TRBJ2-5; a weak D match, TRBD2 (5 bases). This CDR3 is built from 15 residues. Trimming cost V 6 bases and J 9 bases, with 26 bases left between them. CDR1 and CDR2 from the germline V gene are SQVTM and ANQGSEA. The CDR3 DNA is TGCAGCGTCCGAATATGGGGTACGGGATTTAGGGCCCAGTACTTC. Its translation: CSVRIWGTGFRAQYF.